These 3 T cell receptor beta chains were sequenced from one sample in a study of T-cell reconstitution after alpha-beta-depleted transplantation in children. Unique molecular identifiers were incorporated during preparation of the TCRbeta library. TCRdb used MiXCR to reprocess the PCR reads, holding one entry per CDR3 protein. The data hold fewer than 150,000 distinct CDR3 sequences, with about a tenth observed a single time. The source was PBMCs, mostly from graft donor cells, collected 180 days after TCRalphabeta/CD19-depleted stem cell transplant. Receptor source: a girl younger than two who had a stem cell transplant for combined immunodeficiency, so the T cells may come from the graft donor.

The chain recombines TRBV29-1 with TRBJ2-3, with D perhaps matching TRBD2 (5 bases). Germline loops: CDR1 SQVTM, CDR2 ANQGSEA. CDR3 length: 12 amino acids. Trimming removed 7 bases from V and 1 base from J, with 9 bases in between. This CDR3 reads CSGGPGTDTQYF. DNA of the CDR3: TGCAGCGGAGGGCCTGGCACAGATACGCAGTATTTT.

The rearrangement uses TRBV7-8 and TRBJ2-7; TRBD1 might be the D (5 bases). CDR1 is SGHVS and CDR2 is FQNEAQ in the germline V gene. CDR3 size: 16 residues. Trimming cost V 1 base and J 2 bases, with 15 bases left between them. The CDR3 reads CASSLGGHQIPYEQYF. DNA of the CDR3: TGTGCCAGCAGCTTAGGAGGACACCAAATACCCTACGAGCAGTACTTC.

The chain links TRBV3-1 to TRBJ1-5, with D uncertain. Trimming cost V 0 bases and J 5 bases, with 11 bases left between them. The length of the CDR3 is 15 residues. Germline V gene lookup returns CDR1 LGHDT and CDR2 YNNKEL (reference sequence). Here the CDR3 reads CASSQDMGSDQPQHF. The CDR3 DNA is TGTGCCAGCAGCCAAGATATGGGGAGCGATCAGCCCCAGCATTTT.